The 27 T cell receptor beta chains reported below all come from one sample, sequenced in a study of T cell repertoires in cytomegalovirus infection. Each CDR3 protein gets one entry after TCRdb re-called the reads with MiXCR. The repertoire holds some 220,000 distinct CDR3 sequences, with less than 50% as singletons. The antigens for these receptors are not known. The material sequenced was CD8+ T cells from cultured PBMCs, taken from culture after CMV antigen stimulation. These receptors came from a human donor in good health (CMV status not recorded). Some clones in this sample may be carry-over from other donors' samples.

Here the CDR3 DNA reads TGTGCCAGCAGCCTTAACCTAGCGGGAGGGATTGTTGGGTCCTACAATGAGCAGTTCTTC. Its translation is CASSLNLAGGIVGSYNEQFF. The genes are TRBV7-8 and TRBJ2-1; 12 nucleotides align to TRBD2. The CDR3 sequence is 20 residues long. Germline CDR1 and CDR2: SGHVS and FQNEAQ. The junction had 15 bases not matched to a gene; V was cut back by 5 bases and J by 1 base.

The chain employs TRBV7-6 and TRBJ1-2, with D maybe TRBD1 (6 bases). The CDR3 loop spans 14 amino acids. Germline V CDR1 and CDR2: SGHVS, FNYEAQ. The V gene lost 3 bases and the J gene lost 2 bases, with 10 bases spanning the gap. CDR3 region: CASSFLTGNYGYTF. In DNA form, the CDR3 reads TGTGCCAGCAGCTTTCTGACAGGAAACTATGGCTACACCTTC.

This clonotype has just a few counts. The genes are TRBV6-1 and TRBJ2-2; D not certain. The CDR3 runs to 15 residues. Trimming shortened V by 3 bases and J by 3 bases, and 11 bases separated the two germline ends. The germline V gene has CDR1 MNHNS and CDR2 SASEGT. The CDR3 loop is CASSDRIYYTGELFF. The CDR3 nucleotides read TGTGCCAGCAGTGACCGAATATACTACACCGGGGAGCTGTTTTTT.

This clonotype was counted only a few times. The rearrangement joins TRBV19 to TRBJ2-2, with D tentatively TRBD2 (5 bases). The germline CDR1 and CDR2 sequences are LNHDA and SQIVND (reference sequence). This CDR3 is 15 amino acids long. The V gene lost 7 bases and the J gene lost 1 base, with 13 bases spanning the gap. In DNA form, the CDR3 reads TGTGCCAGTAAACCTTCACTAGGGAACACCGGGGAGCTGTTTTTT. This gives the protein CASKPSLGNTGELFF.

The J gene is TRBJ2-5, the V gene TRBV20-1; 8 nucleotides match TRBD1. Per the germline V gene, CDR1 is DFQATT and CDR2 is SNEGSKA (reference sequence). The V segment lost 4 bases and the J segment 2 bases; nucleotides outside the gene matches: 3. The CDR3 is 13 residues long. The CDR3, as DNA: TGCAGTGCTAATACAGGGGGACAAGAGACCCAGTACTTC. It encodes CSANTGGQETQYF.

This clonotype has a single count. The J gene is TRBJ2-1, the V gene TRBV7-9; 9 bases are a match to TRBD1. V was pared by 5 bases and J by 10 bases, with 12 bases of the junction left unmatched. CDR3 size: 15 residues. Germline V CDR1 and CDR2: SEHNR, FQNEAQ (reference sequence). The CDR3 protein is CASSPIGTGNREQFF. In DNA, the CDR3 is TGTGCCAGCAGCCCTATAGGGACAGGGAATCGGGAGCAGTTCTTC.

This chain uses TRBV10-3 with TRBJ2-7, with 8 bases aligning to TRBD2. Germline V gene lookup returns CDR1 ENHRY and CDR2 SYGVKD. The CDR3 extends over 16 amino acids. J was trimmed by 0 bases and V by 4 bases; bases with no gene match: 8. CDR3 amino acids: CAISGSIAGSSYEQYF. CDR3 DNA sequence: TGTGCCATCAGTGGATCGATAGCGGGGAGCTCCTACGAGCAGTACTTC.

J is TRBJ2-1 and V is TRBV4-3; D call uncertain. Looked up from germline, CDR1 is LGHNA and CDR2 is YSLEER. This CDR3 has 20 amino acids. V dropped 0 bases and J dropped 7 bases, with 28 bases sitting between them. CDR3 region: CASSQDDPPRQQVYRNEQFF. DNA of the CDR3: TGCGCCAGCAGCCAAGATGACCCTCCCCGCCAGCAGGTCTATAGGAATGAGCAGTTCTTC.

The chain joins TRBV11-2 to TRBJ2-2, with 9 bases identical to TRBD2. This CDR3 has 15 residues. After removal of 3 bases from V and 11 bases from J, the junction contained 10 bases not matched to a gene. The germline V gene encodes CDR1 SGHAT and CDR2 FQNNGV. This CDR3 reads CASSFYQRGAGELFF. For the CDR3, the DNA is TGTGCCAGCAGCTTTTATCAGCGGGGGGCGGGAGAGCTGTTTTTT. Full variable domain (outside the CDR3, taken from reference TRBV11-2 and TRBJ2-2): EAGVAQSPRYKIIEKRQSVAFWCNPISGHATLYWYQQILGQGPKLLIQFQNNGVVDDSQLPKDRFSAERLKGVDSTLKIQPAKLEDSAVYLCASSFYQRGAGELFFGEGSRLTVL.

The chain combines TRBV27 with TRBJ1-5, with D perhaps matching TRBD1 (5 bases). The CDR3 is 14 amino acids. The ends were cut back, 6 bases at V and 4 bases at J, with 13 bases in the middle. CDR1 MNHEY and CDR2 SMNVEV come from the germline V gene (reference sequence). The CDR3 DNA follows: TGTGCCAGCAGCTGGCGGGGGGGAAATCAGCCCCAGCATTTT. It encodes CASSWRGGNQPQHF.

The chain combines TRBV29-1 with TRBJ2-1; no reliable D call. CDR1 SQVTM and CDR2 ANQGSEA come from the germline V gene. The CDR3 length is 11 residues. V was clipped by 4 bases and J by 5 bases, with 6 bases between them. The CDR3 bases are TGCAGCGTTGTGGGAAACAATGAGCAGTTCTTC. It is translated as CSVVGNNEQFF.

This chain joins TRBV27 and TRBJ1-5; 8 nucleotides align to TRBD1. The germline V gene has CDR1 MNHEY and CDR2 SMNVEV (reference sequence). Trimming took 4 bases from V and 1 from J; bases not matched to a gene: 6. The CDR3 is 16 residues long. DNA for the CDR3: TGTGCCAGCAGTTCGTCCCGGGACAGGAGCAATCAGCCCCAGCATTTT. Amino acid sequence: CASSSSRDRSNQPQHF.

Many counts were recorded for this clonotype. This rearrangement joins TRBV7-2 to TRBJ2-5, with a possible D match to TRBD1 (5 bases). CDR1 SGHTA and CDR2 FQGNSA come from the germline V gene. V lost 6 bases, J lost 5 bases, and 19 bases lay in between. There are 15 residues in the CDR3. CDR3 amino acids: CASRTARELRETQYF. CDR3 nucleotides: TGTGCCAGCAGAACCGCCAGGGAACTGAGGGAGACCCAGTACTTC.

The V gene is TRBV28, the J gene TRBJ2-7; maybe TRBD1 (6 bases). The CDR3 is 15 residues long. Germline CDR1 MDHEN, CDR2 SYDVKM. Trimming took off 7 bases at V and 2 bases at J, with 18 bases between the two ends. As DNA, the CDR3 is TGTGCCAGCACCCCACCGGACAGTTTTCCCTACGAGCAGTACTTC. Its translation is CASTPPDSFPYEQYF.

This chain connects TRBV27 to TRBJ1-2, with unresolved D. Trimming cost V 10 bases and J 4 bases, with 22 bases left between them. The CDR3 runs to 15 residues. Germline CDR1 and CDR2: MNHEY and SMNVEV (reference sequence). CDR3 DNA: TGTGCCACGAGAGCGGCCCTATACAGAATCTATGGCTACACCTTC. As protein: CATRAALYRIYGYTF.

The rearrangement joins TRBV7-9 to TRBJ2-1; 7 nucleotides line up with TRBD2. V shed 8 bases, J shed 7 bases, and the junction held 8 bases outside the gene matches. CDR1 is SEHNR and CDR2 is FQNEAQ in the germline V gene (reference sequence). This CDR3 has 13 amino acids. CDR3 loop: CASAPKGGNEQFF. The CDR3 DNA follows: TGTGCCAGCGCGCCCAAGGGAGGGAATGAGCAGTTCTTC.

This chain joins TRBV6-4 and TRBJ1-5; D is possibly TRBD1 (5 bases). Germline assignment: CDR1 MRHNA and CDR2 SNTAGT. Trimming removed 2 bases from V and 3 bases from J, with 8 bases in between. The CDR3 contains 14 residues. CDR3 region: CASSDGTANQPQHF. The CDR3 DNA follows: TGTGCCAGCAGTGACGGGACCGCCAATCAGCCCCAGCATTTT.

The rearrangement joins TRBV2 to TRBJ1-5; possibly TRBD1 for D (6 bases). There are 13 residues in the CDR3. Germline CDR1 reads SNHLY; CDR2 reads FYNNEI. The V end was cut by 11 bases, the J end by 2 bases, with 13 bases between. The DNA of the CDR3 is TGTGCCTTAGGGACACTTGGCAATCAGCCCCAGCATTTT. Residues: CALGTLGNQPQHF.

The V gene is TRBV6-1, the J gene TRBJ2-3, with D tentatively TRBD1 (5 bases). The germline V gene encodes CDR1 MNHNS and CDR2 SASEGT. Trimming pared 6 bases from V and 0 bases from J, leaving 10 bases between. The CDR3 has 14 residues. Written as DNA, the CDR3 is TGTGCCAGCAGCCATAGGGGCAGCACAGATACGCAGTATTTT. This encodes CASSHRGSTDTQYF.

There are a few counts of this clonotype. The chain employs TRBV12-5 and TRBJ1-1, with D perhaps TRBD1 (5 bases). Germline lookup yields CDR1 LGHNT and CDR2 FRNRAP. The CDR3 contains 13 residues. V gave up 6 bases and J gave up 5 bases, with 13 bases separating them. For the CDR3, the DNA is TGTGCTAGTGGGTTGACGAGGGGAACTGAAGCTTTCTTT. Translated: CASGLTRGTEAFF.

The J gene is TRBJ2-6, the V gene TRBV15, with 10 bases matching TRBD1. V shed 3 bases and J 1 base; nucleotides not matched to a gene: 12. The V gene's germline CDR1 is LNHNV and CDR2 YYDKDF (reference sequence). The CDR3 has 20 amino acids. The CDR3, as DNA: TGTGCCACCAGCAGCAAACTAAGAGGGACAGGGGAATCTGGGGCCAACGTCCTGACTTTC. Its protein product is CATSSKLRGTGESGANVLTF.

This rearrangement joins TRBV6-5 to TRBJ2-3, with 10 positions matching TRBD2. The germline CDR1 and CDR2 sequences are MNHEY and SVGAGI. The CDR3 consists of 15 residues. After removal of 6 bases from V and 0 bases from J, the junction contained 3 bases not matched to a gene. CDR3 coding DNA: TGTGCCAGCAGACCTAGCGGGAGTAGCACAGATACGCAGTATTTT. Encoded protein: CASRPSGSSTDTQYF.

CDR3 DNA sequence: TGTGCCATCAGTGACCTAGGGACAGGGCGAAACTATGGCTACACCTTC. Translated: CAISDLGTGRNYGYTF. V gene TRBV10-3 combines with J gene TRBJ1-2; 9 bases are shared with TRBD1. This CDR3 comprises 16 residues. The germline gives CDR1 ENHRY, CDR2 SYGVKD. V lost 3 bases and J lost 2; bases outside the gene matches: 7.

This chain uses TRBV12-3 or TRBV12-4 with TRBJ2-2; TRBD2 matches at 8 bases. Unmatched junction bases numbered 8, after V lost 11 bases and J lost 6 bases. The CDR3 runs 13 residues. DNA for the CDR3: TGTGCCGTAGGAGCGGGAGATTCCGGGGAGCTGTTTTTT. It encodes CAVGAGDSGELFF.

The CDR3 reads CAISEWVPGRALSGANVLTF. CDR3 in DNA: TGTGCCATCAGTGAGTGGGTACCGGGACGGGCCCTCTCTGGGGCCAACGTCCTGACTTTC. The V and J genes are TRBV10-3 and TRBJ2-6; either TRBD1 or TRBD2 may fit D (5 bases each). V was clipped by 1 base and J by 0 bases, with 19 bases between them. This CDR3 comprises 20 residues. Germline CDR1 and CDR2: ENHRY and SYGVKD.

This clonotype was observed a handful of times. The chain links TRBV7-2 to TRBJ2-3, with 9 bases fitting TRBD2. V shed 4 bases and J 4 bases; nucleotides not matched to a gene: 9. The V gene's germline CDR1 is SGHTA and CDR2 FQGNSA. The CDR3 is 16 residues long. CDR3 residues: CASSSFTAGGPDTQYF. CDR3 in DNA: TGTGCCAGCAGCTCATTTACGGCGGGGGGGCCAGATACGCAGTATTTT.

This clonotype has only a few counts. V and J are TRBV12-3 or TRBV12-4 and TRBJ1-4; 9 nucleotides agree with TRBD1. The CDR3 is 16 residues long. V gave up 5 bases and J gave up 6 bases; unmatched junction bases: 10. The CDR3 reads CASSPEDRGPYEKLFF. The DNA of the CDR3 is TGTGCCAGCAGTCCGGAGGACAGGGGCCCCTATGAAAAACTGTTTTTT.